This passage covers 27 T cell receptor beta chains from one sample sequenced in a study of tumor and adjacent non-tumor tissue in lung cancer. No cell sorting was done before RNA was extracted from the tissue. The library came from three nested PCR rounds adapted from ARM-PCR protocols. TCRdb reprocessed the multiplex PCR reads with MiXCR, giving one entry per CDR3 protein. Of approximately 130,000 distinct CDR3 sequences in the sample, 66% were seen once. The source material was lung tumor tissue. The receptors derive from a man aged 25 to 40 with non-small cell lung cancer.

A note on this clonotype: One end of the junction fails to match germline, which may point to a read error. V and J are TRBV6-5 and TRBJ2-1, with 7 bases that match TRBD1. Germline V gives CDR1 MNHEY, CDR2 SVGAGI. The CDR3 consists of 13 residues. The CDR3 here is CDSTTTGNNEQFF. The CDR3 nucleotides are TGTGACAGCACCACGACAGGGAACAATGAGCAGTTCTTC.

Only a few counts were recorded for this clonotype. The chain links TRBV20-1 to TRBJ1-1, with 7 bases aligning to TRBD1. The CDR3 is 13 amino acids. The germline gives CDR1 DFQATT, CDR2 SNEGSKA (reference sequence). CDR3 loop: CIVIRGGNTEAFF. Written as DNA, the CDR3 is TGCATTGTTATCAGGGGGGGAAACACTGAAGCTTTCTTT.

A remark on this clonotype: Since no conserved phenylalanine or tryptophan closes the CDR3, a read error is the likely cause. The chain couples TRBV20-1 to TRBJ2-7, with 10 bases fitting TRBD2. This CDR3 is built from 12 residues. Per germline, CDR1 DFQATT and CDR2 SNEGSKA (reference sequence). Trimming removed 5 bases from V and 10 bases from J; junction bases left unmatched: 8. The CDR3 protein is CSARTSGCEQYL. CDR3 nucleotides: TGCAGTGCTCGGACTAGCGGCTGCGAACAGTACCTC.

This clonotype was detected only a few times. V usage is TRBV20-1 and J usage is TRBJ2-7, with TRBD2 matching 7 bases. CDR3 length: 12 residues. Trimming at V came to 5 bases and at J to 3 bases, leaving 4 bases not matched to a gene. Germline loops: CDR1 DFQATT, CDR2 SNEGSKA (reference sequence). The CDR3 sequence: CSARTSSYEQYF. The CDR3 DNA reads as TGCAGTGCTCGGACTAGTAGCTACGAGCAGTACTTC.

As to this clonotype: A much larger clone sits a single nucleotide away, making a read error possible. The chain employs TRBV6-5 and TRBJ2-7, with TRBD1 as a possible D gene (6 bases). Germline V gene lookup returns CDR1 MNHEY and CDR2 SVGAGI. The CDR3 runs to 14 residues. The ends were cut back, 7 bases at V and 7 bases at J, with 20 bases in the middle. The CDR3 DNA follows: TGTGCCAGCACCCCCGGACAGCGCGTCCAGGAGCAGTACTTC. It translates to CASTPGQRVQEQYF.

Notes on this clonotype: A much larger clone lies a single base off, so this may be a read error. The chain carries TRBV6-6 and TRBJ1-4, with 9 bases lining up with TRBD1. Germline lookup yields CDR1 MNHNY and CDR2 SVGAGI (reference sequence). The CDR3 runs to 13 residues. The CDR3 loop is CTSNGQGNEKLFF. CDR3 nucleotides: TGTACCAGCAACGGACAGGGGAACGAAAAACTGTTTTTT.

On this clonotype itself: Since a much larger clone is just one base distant, this may be a read error. The genes are TRBV4-1 and TRBJ2-2; D assignment may be TRBD1 or TRBD2 (5 bases each). The CDR3 spans 14 residues. Germline V gene sequence: CDR1 MGHRA, CDR2 YSYEKL. Here the CDR3 DNA reads TGCGCCAGCAGCCAAGATAGGGGCGTCGGGAAGCTGTTTTTT. Amino acids: CASSQDRGVGKLFF.

A few counts support this clonotype. The V call is TRBV5-6, the J call TRBJ2-1; 9 bases match TRBD2. The CDR3 sequence is 18 residues long. V trimming: 0 bases; J trimming: 9 bases; junction bases outside the gene matches: 16. The germline gives CDR1 SGHDT, CDR2 YYEEEE. CDR3 sequence: CASSLELLAGEAGIEQFF. The DNA of the CDR3 is TGTGCCAGCAGCTTGGAACTGTTAGCGGGGGAGGCTGGGATTGAGCAGTTCTTC.

In its sample, this clonotype was seen a few times. Being one base from a much bigger clone, this may be a read error. The V call is TRBV20-1, the J call TRBJ2-5; unclear D gene. This CDR3 contains 9 residues. V lost 4 bases to trimming and J lost 5 bases, with 2 bases between them. Germline CDR1 and CDR2: DFQATT and SNEGSKA (reference sequence). The CDR3 region has the DNA TGCAGTGCTATGGAGACCCAGTACTTC. Its translation is CSAMETQYF.

In regard to this clonotype: Because the CDR3 is missing its conserved closing phenylalanine or tryptophan, this is likely a read error. Because the CDR3's place on the DNA is in doubt, the DNA is left out and the CDR3 is given as listed by TCRdb. The V call is TRBV11-3, the J call TRBJ2-2; the table names TRBD2, a call not compared with the DNA. With termini counted, the CDR3 has 15 amino acids. From germline, CDR1 is SGHNT and CDR2 YENEEA. CDR3 in amino acids: CASSKIAGDTGELFL.

The table lists this clonotype with a count of one. With a much larger clone just one base away, this may be a read error. The CDR3 coding sequence is TGTACCGCCGGCGGCGGGAGGGACCAAGAGACCCAGTACTTC. Translated, it gives CTAGGGRDQETQYF. The V and J genes are TRBV24-1 and TRBJ2-5; 9 positions agree with TRBD2. Per germline, CDR1 KGHDR and CDR2 SFDVKD. This CDR3 is 14 amino acids long.

The V and J genes are TRBV1 and TRBJ1-5; TRBD1 is the table's D call, not checked against the DNA. TRBV1 is recorded as a pseudogene. CDR3 length: 17 residues. The CDR3 here is CTSRQSPWAEVNQPQHF. The CDR3 bases are TGCACCAGCAGGCAGTCCCCCTGGGCAGAAGTCAATCAGCCCCAGCATTTT.

This clonotype was seen more than once but under ten times. The chain carries TRBV6-2 or TRBV6-3 and TRBJ2-3; possibly TRBD2 for D (7 bases). Per the germline V gene, CDR1 is MNHEY and CDR2 is SVGEGT. V lost 4 bases to trimming and J lost 2 bases, with 19 bases between them. The CDR3 totals 17 residues. The CDR3 is CASSSVLGGAITDTQYF. The CDR3 nucleotides are TGTGCCAGCAGTTCCGTCCTGGGGGGGGCAATCACAGATACGCAGTATTTT.

The chain recombines TRBV24-1 with TRBJ2-1, with D perhaps matching TRBD1 (6 bases). Germline V gene data show CDR1 as KGHDR and CDR2 as SFDVKD. With 5 bases removed from V and 9 bases from J, the gap between germline ends came to 25 bases. The CDR3 runs 17 residues. The CDR3 nucleotides are TGTGCCACCAGTGCCACCCGTGGGACATGGGGCTTTGTTGAGCAGTTCTTC. Translation: CATSATRGTWGFVEQFF.

V and J are TRBV12-3 or TRBV12-4 and TRBJ1-2; D not certain. The germline V and J ends were trimmed by 7 bases and 4 bases, with 13 bases remaining between them. CDR3 length: 13 residues. CDR3 sequence reads: CASITGRSYGYTF. The CDR3 bases are TGTGCCAGCATCACCGGGAGAAGCTATGGCTACACCTTC.

Turning to this clonotype: At one end the junction does not follow the germline gene, possibly because of a read error. The rearrangement uses TRBV20-1 and TRBJ2-5; no firm D call. This CDR3 comprises 14 residues. Germline V gene sequence: CDR1 DFQATT, CDR2 SNEGSKA (reference sequence). Here the CDR3 DNA reads TGCAGTGCTAGAGACGGGTACGGCCAAGATACCCAATACTTC. It specifies CSARDGYGQDTQYF.

This clonotype was seen a few times. Just one base apart from a much larger clone, this may be a read error. The chain combines TRBV28 with TRBJ2-5, with D unclear. This CDR3 region has 13 residues. Germline V gene data show CDR1 as MDHEN and CDR2 as SYDVKM. The CDR3 DNA reads as TGTGCCAGCAGTCCGCCAAGCGTCGAGACCCACTACTTC. It yields the protein CASSPPSVETHYF.

Only one count was recorded for this clonotype. At one of its ends the junction is not consistent with the germline gene, which may arise from a read error. The rearrangement joins TRBV20-1 to TRBJ1-4; weak D call: TRBD1 (6 bases). The CDR3 totals 15 residues. The V gene's germline CDR1 is DFQATT and CDR2 SNEGSKA (reference sequence). For the CDR3, the DNA is TGCAATGCTAGAGATGAGCAGGGGACAAATGAAAAACTGTTTTTT. Translating it yields CNARDEQGTNEKLFF.

About this clonotype: One end of the junction varies from germline; a read error may be responsible. The chain has TRBV20-1 and TRBJ2-5; 8 nucleotides align to TRBD1. CDR1 is DFQATT and CDR2 is SNEGSKA in the germline V gene (reference sequence). CDR3 size: 15 residues. The CDR3 region has the DNA TGCAATGCAAGCGCAATCAGGGGGCGCGGTGAGACCCAATACTTC. It translates to CNASAIRGRGETQYF.

The chain has TRBV4-3 and TRBJ1-5; D may be TRBD1 (5 bases). The CDR3 contains 16 residues. The germline V gene encodes CDR1 LGHNA and CDR2 YSLEER. The CDR3 DNA reads as TGCGTCACCAGCCAAGATTGGAGGACACCCAATCAGCCCCAGCATTTT. Translated: CVTSQDWRTPNQPQHF.

As concerns this clonotype: A much more abundant neighbour one base away suggests this may be a read error. In this CDR3 the conserved last residue, phenylalanine or tryptophan, is missing, so a read error is likely. This sequence joins TRBV29-1 and TRBJ2-1; no definite D call. V shed 5 bases and J shed 1 base, with 15 bases lying between them. CDR3 length: 15 amino acids. Germline CDR1 and CDR2: SQVTM and ANQGSEA. The CDR3 DNA sequence: TGCAGCGTTCAACTGGGTTCAGGATCCTACAATGAGCAGTTCCTC. It encodes CSVQLGSGSYNEQFL.

In the case of this clonotype: A read error may explain this, as a much larger clone is one base away. The chain has TRBV29-1 and TRBJ2-2, with TRBD2 matching 9 bases. Germline V gene sequence: CDR1 SQVTM, CDR2 ANQGSEA. J was trimmed by 3 bases and V by 4 bases; bases with no gene match: 12. This CDR3 is 17 amino acids long. CDR3 DNA: TGCAGCGTTGTGGATGTGTCGCGGGGGGGCGACACCGGGGAGCTGTTTTTT. Translation: CSVVDVSRGGDTGELFF.

Comment on this clonotype: It may be a read error: a sequence one base away is much more abundant. The chain combines TRBV4-1 with TRBJ2-7; D is ambiguous. Germline lookup yields CDR1 MGHRA and CDR2 YSYEKL. This CDR3 comprises 15 residues. Trimming shortened V by 1 base and J by 0 bases, and 10 bases separated the two germline ends. The chain's CDR3 is CASSQVTRTSYEQYF. The CDR3, as DNA: TGCGCCAGCAGCCAAGTGACAAGGACCTCCTACGAGCAGTACTTC.

Regarding this clonotype: The junction and the germline gene differ at one end; a read error may be behind it. The rearrangement joins TRBV11-2 to TRBJ1-2; D perhaps matches TRBD1 (6 bases). This CDR3 contains 14 residues. Germline V CDR1 and CDR2: SGHAT, FQNNGV. The CDR3 DNA follows: TGTGCCAGCAGCTTAGCCTCAGGGGCAAGGGGCTACAAATTC. It specifies CASSLASGARGYKF.

This chain links TRBV29-1 with TRBJ2-7; D gene unclear. Per germline, CDR1 SQVTM and CDR2 ANQGSEA. This CDR3 has 15 residues. V lost 1 base and J 3 bases, leaving 16 bases between the germline ends. The DNA for the CDR3 is TGCAGCGTTGAAGCTCTCCACGGAGCCATCTACGAGCAGTACTTC. This sequence encodes CSVEALHGAIYEQYF.

A note on this clonotype: This clone may be a read error of a much larger clone one base away. The chain couples TRBV4-3 to TRBJ1-2, with 8 bases matching TRBD1. The CDR3 contains 15 residues. Germline V CDR1 and CDR2: LGHNA, YSLEER. The CDR3 nucleotides are TGCCCCAGCAGCCAAGTCCGGACAGGGACCTATGGCTACACCTTC. Amino acid sequence: CPSSQVRTGTYGYTF.

Only one count was recorded for this clonotype. An end of the junction differs from the germline gene, which may be a read error. V gene TRBV20-1 combines with J gene TRBJ2-7; TRBD2 agrees at 9 bases. This CDR3 is 15 amino acids long. Germline CDR1 and CDR2: DFQATT and SNEGSKA (reference sequence). The CDR3: CTASGTGGYLYEQYF. CDR3 nucleotide sequence: TGCACTGCTAGCGGGACGGGGGGTTATCTTTACGAGCAGTACTTC.